Listed here are 22 T cell receptor beta chains from one sample, sequenced in a study of tumor-infiltrating lymphocytes in primary liver carcinoma. Synthesis of TCR beta cDNA was carried out from 500 ng total RNA with a constant-region primer. Employing slightly modified ARM-PCR, three nested multiplex PCR rounds were run, and these gave rise to the TCR beta libraries. Rounds one and two of PCR, each of roughly 10 cycles, were primed with TRBV1-TRBV30 forward primers and a C-beta reverse primer. TCRdb itself ran the multiplex PCR reads through MiXCR, one entry per CDR3 protein. The sample holds approximately 190,000 distinct CDR3 sequences, over 80% seen once. Extraction of RNA together with DNA used about 17-30 mg of unsorted bulk tissue. The sequencing sample was made of tumor tissue from primary liver carcinoma. These TCRs come from a man aged 40-50 years with primary liver carcinoma and hepatitis B virus infection.

On this clonotype: Since the CDR3 does not end with the conserved phenylalanine or tryptophan, this likely comes from a read error. V is TRBV30 and J is TRBJ2-1; TRBD1 might be the D (6 bases). The CDR3 has 14 amino acids. Trimming shortened V by 2 bases and J by 9 bases, and 17 bases separated the two germline ends. Looked up from germline, CDR1 is GTSNPN and CDR2 is SVGIG (reference sequence). For the CDR3, the DNA is TGTGCCTGGAGTAAGGGGGACCACTTAACTGAGCAGTTCATC. Encoded protein: CAWSKGDHLTEQFI.

As to this clonotype: The CDR3 ends on some other residue instead of the conserved phenylalanine or tryptophan, so this is likely a read error. The genes are TRBV6-4 and TRBJ2-3, with D perhaps matching TRBD2 (6 bases). Per germline, CDR1 MRHNA and CDR2 SNTAGT. The CDR3 consists of 13 residues. The ends were cut back, 7 bases at V and 5 bases at J, with 13 bases in the middle. DNA of the CDR3: TGTGCCAGCAATTGGGGGGTCGGAGATACGCAGTATTAT. Amino acids: CASNWGVGDTQYY.

This rearrangement joins TRBV29-1 to TRBJ1-1; D uncertain. This CDR3 spans 15 amino acids. The V gene's germline CDR1 is SQVTM and CDR2 ANQGSEA. The CDR3 loop reads CIIAPRWGMNTEAFF. The DNA of the CDR3 is TGCATCATTGCCCCGAGATGGGGAATGAACACTGAAGCTTTCTTT.

With respect to this clonotype: The junction differs from germline at one of its ends, possibly a read error. The V and J genes are TRBV11-2 and TRBJ2-7; D ambiguous. Germline V gene lookup returns CDR1 SGHAT and CDR2 FQNNGV. CDR3 size: 14 residues. CDR3 sequence reads: CASISNGNSYEQYF. The DNA of the CDR3 is TGTGCCAGCATCTCTAATGGGAACTCCTACGAGCAGTATTTC.

The V gene is TRBV11-2, the J gene TRBJ1-5, with a weak D call TRBD1 (5 bases). Germline V gene sequence: CDR1 SGHAT, CDR2 FQNNGV. This CDR3 has 16 amino acids. The V end was cut by 5 bases, the J end by 4 bases, with 18 bases between. The CDR3 bases are TGTGCCAGCAGCCTAAAAGGGGAACCGACAAATCAGCCCCAGCATTTT. Translation: CASSLKGEPTNQPQHF.

In the case of this clonotype: The conserved closing phenylalanine or tryptophan is absent in this CDR3, likely reflecting a read error. The V gene is TRBV12-3 or TRBV12-4, the J gene TRBJ2-3; D tentatively reads TRBD1 or TRBD2 (5 bases each). CDR3 length equals 14 residues. Written as DNA, the CDR3 is TGTGTTAGCAGGCCTACAGGTTCGGGGGATACGCAGTATTTA. It translates to CVSRPTGSGDTQYL.

As regards this clonotype: A read error may explain this, as a much larger clone is one base away. The V call is TRBV29-1, the J call TRBJ2-3; 8 bases align to TRBD2. Germline V gives CDR1 SQVTM, CDR2 ANQGSEA. The CDR3 sequence is 14 residues long. Unmatched junction bases numbered 20, after V lost 7 bases and J lost 14 bases. Here the CDR3 DNA reads TGCAGCGCAACGGGAGCGGGGGCAGCAGATATGCTGTATTTT. This gives the protein CSATGAGAADMLYF.

The chain combines TRBV14 with TRBJ2-1, with 9 bases aligning to TRBD1. The ends lost 11 bases at V and 8 bases at J; junction bases unmatched: 19. The CDR3 covers 16 residues. Germline V gives CDR1 SGHDN, CDR2 FVKESK. This CDR3 reads CACTRRQGGRLDEQFF. The CDR3 DNA sequence: TGTGCCTGCACTCGTCGACAGGGGGGCCGGTTAGATGAGCAGTTCTTC.

The J gene is TRBJ2-3, the V gene TRBV29-1; D gene ambiguous. The CDR3 is 13 residues long. The germline gives CDR1 SQVTM, CDR2 ANQGSEA. V was cut by 6 bases and J by 1 base, with 11 bases left in between. The CDR3 spells CSVGSGCTDTQYF. CDR3 DNA: TGCAGCGTGGGCTCAGGATGCACAGATACGCAGTATTTT.

Note on this clonotype: A read error may account for a junction end that differs from germline. The chain couples TRBV5-1 to TRBJ2-2, with D uncertain. The CDR3 sequence is 15 residues long. In germline, CDR1 is SGHRS, CDR2 YFSETQ. The CDR3 loop is CASSSAASNTEELFF. CDR3 sequence (DNA): TGCGCCAGCAGCTCGGCGGCTTCGAACACCGAGGAGCTGTTTTTT.

A remark on this clonotype: The junction and the germline gene differ at one end; a read error may be behind it. CDR3 protein: CASSHETGADTQFF. For the CDR3, the DNA is TGTGCCAGCAGCCACGAGACGGGAGCCGATACGCAGTTTTTC. The genes are TRBV7-9 and TRBJ2-3; perhaps TRBD2 as D (6 bases). The germline gives CDR1 SEHNR, CDR2 FQNEAQ (reference sequence). The CDR3 has 14 amino acids.

Turning to this clonotype: The junction does not match germline at one end; this may be a read error. This chain links TRBV12-3 or TRBV12-4 with TRBJ2-5; D perhaps matches TRBD2 (6 bases). This CDR3 spans 13 amino acids. The DNA of the CDR3 is TGTGCCTGCACCCCCGGGAGTGGGGAGACCCAGTACTTT. This translates into CACTPGSGETQYF.

In this sample, this clonotype turned up once. The chain has TRBV11-2 and TRBJ1-3; no definite D call. CDR1 and CDR2 from the germline V gene are SGHAT and FQNNGV. This CDR3 region has 16 residues. V dropped 2 bases and J dropped 13 bases, with 24 bases sitting between them. This CDR3 is CASSLFSSGSGNMIYF. DNA of the CDR3: TGTGCCAGCAGCTTATTTTCTTCAGGATCTGGAAACATGATATATTTT.

V and J are TRBV12-3 or TRBV12-4 and TRBJ2-1; D remains unclear. V lost 5 bases and J 7 bases, leaving 21 bases between the germline ends. The length of the CDR3 is 16 residues. The CDR3 nucleotides read TGTGCCAGCAGTGGGTCCCGGCGGACCCCTCCGAATGAGCAGTTCTTC. This gives the protein CASSGSRRTPPNEQFF.

The chain carries TRBV5-1 and TRBJ2-3; perhaps TRBD1 as D (5 bases). The CDR3 is 15 amino acids. V dropped 4 bases and J dropped 6 bases, with 18 bases sitting between them. Per germline, CDR1 SGHRS and CDR2 YFSETQ. CDR3 loop: CASSLQVERSDTQYF. The CDR3, as DNA: TGCGCCAGCAGCCTACAGGTGGAGCGTAGCGATACGCAGTATTTT.

Regarding this clonotype: A junction boundary mismatches the germline segment, possibly from a read error. The chain recombines TRBV4-1 with TRBJ2-5; the match to TRBD1 covers 8 bases. This CDR3 is built from 15 residues. Germline-derived CDR1 and CDR2 are MGHRA and YSYEKL. The CDR3 sequence: CASNQGGQGLETQYF. The CDR3 DNA reads TGCGCCAGCAACCAAGGTGGACAGGGTTTGGAGACCCAGTATTTC.

Of note for this clonotype: The germline gene is not matched at one end of the junction; a read error may be the cause. The chain has TRBV11-1 and TRBJ1-6; D might be TRBD1 (5 bases). There are 13 residues in the CDR3. CDR1 is SGHAT, CDR2 FQDESV, per germline (reference sequence). The CDR3 spells CPSSRTLVSLLQF. DNA for the CDR3: TGTCCCAGCAGCCGGACACTGGTTTCACTCCTCCAGTTT.

For this clonotype: A much larger clone differs from this one at a single base, so this may be a read error. The chain couples TRBV30 to TRBJ2-3; the D gene could be TRBD1 or TRBD2 (5 bases each). This CDR3 comprises 14 residues. The ends were cut back, 5 bases at V and 1 base at J, with 13 bases in the middle. Germline values: CDR1 GTSNPN, CDR2 SVGIG (reference sequence). The CDR3 DNA follows: TGTGCCTGGGGGTCCGGGGCCGGCACAGATACGCAGTATTTT. Its protein is CAWGSGAGTDTQYF.

Comment on this clonotype: Its ends do not fully match the called genes, so a read error is possible. The V call is TRBV7-8, the J call TRBJ2-3; D is possibly TRBD2 (6 bases). Looked up from germline, CDR1 is SGHVS and CDR2 is FQNEAQ. CDR3 length: 14 amino acids. The CDR3 here is CASSISGYTDTHHF. CDR3 in DNA: TGTGCCAGCAGCATTAGCGGATACACAGATACGCATCATTTT.

In its sample, this clonotype was seen once. The CDR3 does not end in the conserved phenylalanine or tryptophan, so this is likely a read error. The gene calls are TRBV11-1 and TRBJ2-6; no clear D. Per the germline V gene, CDR1 is SGHAT and CDR2 is FQDESV (reference sequence). The germline V and J ends were trimmed by 6 bases and 1 base, with 7 bases remaining between them. This CDR3 comprises 14 residues. CDR3 sequence reads: CASRWNSGANVLTL. In DNA form, the CDR3 reads TGTGCCAGCAGGTGGAATTCTGGGGCCAACGTCCTGACTTTA.

With regard to this clonotype: The junction shows a germline mismatch at one end, possibly a read error. The rearrangement links TRBV5-6 to TRBJ1-2, with 10 bases that match TRBD1. The CDR3 has 15 residues. CDR1 and CDR2 (germline): SGHDT, YYEEEE. The CDR3 DNA is TGTGACAGCAGCTCGCGGACAGGGGGTGCAGATGGCTACACCTTC. This gives the protein CDSSSRTGGADGYTF.

As to this clonotype: Germline is not matched at one junction end, which may reflect a read error. The chain has TRBV6-6 and TRBJ2-7; 7 bases match TRBD1. Germline V gene sequence: CDR1 MNHNY, CDR2 SVGAGI (reference sequence). The CDR3 is 15 amino acids. The CDR3 sequence: CAGSPRQGAFYEQYF. Here the CDR3 DNA reads TGTGCCGGCAGTCCGCGACAGGGAGCGTTCTACGAGCAGTACTTC.